Detailed here is one T cell receptor beta chain. The antigen is not known. These data are taken from a study of PD-L1 blockade in urothelial cancer. Study as a whole: In the mid-2010s, patients got going on atezolizumab, taking 1,200 mg intravenously every 3 weeks. Analysis of the blood was performed 3 weeks (second dose) and 6 weeks after treatment start. Study-wide findings and caveats: Patients with durable benefit had greater blood expansion of tumor-associated TCR clones 3 weeks into treatment.

Described time point: peripheral blood 6 weeks after treatment start. Repertoires were generated with immunoSEQ multiplex PCR, while TCRdb's copy carries only in-frame clones and drops some. The sample yields 83,000 or so clones, over 80% seen once. The starting material was PBMCs, obtained around atezolizumab (anti-PD-L1) treatment. The sequence was obtained from a man aged 65 to 79 with urothelial cancer.

The CDR3 coding sequence is TGTGCCAGCAGCTTGGGGGGACAGTCCACAGATACGCAGTATTTT. Translation gives CASSLGGQSTDTQYF. V usage is TRBV5-4 and J usage is TRBJ2-3; 7 bases are shared with TRBD1. V shed 0 bases, J shed 2 bases, and the junction held 3 bases outside the gene matches. Germline V gene lookup returns CDR1 SGHNT and CDR2 YYREEE (reference sequence). The CDR3 length is 15 residues.